This T cell receptor (beta chain) was identified during a study of blood T cell repertoires in COVID-19. In the source study's methods: Estimated nucleated cell counts came from reference gene primer amplification. Sequencing used immunoSEQ multiplex PCR; TCRdb keeps in-frame clones, though not all of them. V and J calls plus clone size are reproduced from that table; the DNA served to infer D and trimming. The sample lists around 200,000 clones, around 90% occurring once. The V and J ends lost 4 bases and 3 bases, in that order; junction bases with no gene match: 3. Germline CDR1 and CDR2: LGHNA and YNFKEQ. CDR3 size: 15 residues.

V gene TRBV4-2 combines with J gene TRBJ1-4; 9 nucleotides align to TRBD1. Sequencing input: peripheral blood. The receptor comes from a man between 35 and 55 years old with acute or convalescent COVID-19. Here the CDR3 DNA reads TGTGCCAGCAGCCCTACAGGGGGCCCTAATGAAAAACTGTTTTTT. This encodes CASSPTGGPNEKLFF.